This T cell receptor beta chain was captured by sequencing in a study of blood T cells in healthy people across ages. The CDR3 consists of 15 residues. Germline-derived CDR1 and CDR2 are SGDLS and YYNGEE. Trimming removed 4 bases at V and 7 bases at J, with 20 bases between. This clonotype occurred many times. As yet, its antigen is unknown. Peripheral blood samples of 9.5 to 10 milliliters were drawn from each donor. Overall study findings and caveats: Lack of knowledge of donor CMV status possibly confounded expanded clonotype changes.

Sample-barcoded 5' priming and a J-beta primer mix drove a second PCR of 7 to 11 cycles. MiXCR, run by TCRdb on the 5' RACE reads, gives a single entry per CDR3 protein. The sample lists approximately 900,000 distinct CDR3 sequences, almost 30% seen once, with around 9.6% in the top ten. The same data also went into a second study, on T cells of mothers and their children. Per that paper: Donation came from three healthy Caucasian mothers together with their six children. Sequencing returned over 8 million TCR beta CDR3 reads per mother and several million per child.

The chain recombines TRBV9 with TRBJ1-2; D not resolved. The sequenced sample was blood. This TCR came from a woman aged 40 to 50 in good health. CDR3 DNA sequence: TGTGCCAGCAGCACCCGGGTAGGGTGGTGGGCTGGCTACACCTTC. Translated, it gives CASSTRVGWWAGYTF.